The clone carrying this TCR beta chain was recorded a few times. Its specificity is not known. J gave up 3 bases and V 6 bases, and 6 bases lay outside the gene matches. The CDR3 contains 15 residues. The sample is drawn from a study of response to subunit inactivated influenza vaccine. Study-level findings and limits: With each seasonal influenza vaccination, the authors suggested, few new T cells are recruited.

TCRdb analysed the RT-PCR reads with MiXCR anew, one entry per CDR3 protein. In the table there are about 520,000 distinct CDR3 sequences, 25% of which are singletons. The rearrangement links TRBV12-3 or TRBV12-4 to TRBJ2-2, with 8 bases matching TRBD1. This clonotype was sampled from a man aged 45-60 years who received an inactivated influenza vaccine. Source: CD4+ T cells sorted from PBMCs, taken more than 4 days after vaccination. CDR3 coding DNA: TGTGCCAGCAGCCTGGGACAGGCGTACACCGGGGAGCTGTTTTTT. Its translation: CASSLGQAYTGELFF.